A selection of T cell receptor beta chains follows, all from one sample in a study of healthy donors' naive CD4 and CD8 T cells. TCRdb re-derived calls from the reads in MiXCR, one entry per CDR3 protein. The table shows approximately 200,000 distinct CDR3 sequences, with over 60% occurring only once. What was sequenced was naive CD4+ and CD8+ T cells sorted from blood, pooled from several donors. The receptors come from a pool of human donors in good health; the sample pools cells from several healthy donors. CDR3s include the opening cysteine and the closing phenylalanine or tryptophan. D genes are given only for firm matches. A clone size is listed for some rows: how often the clone was seen (once, few, many), or a class if it is expanded.

TRBJ2-3	-	TRBV7-2	-	TGTGCCCCGATCCGGGGGCCCGAGGACACAGATACGCAGTATTTT	CAPIRGPEDTDTQYF
TRBJ2-3	TRBD2	TRBV29-1	-	TGCAGCGTGATAGCGGGAGCGGTAGATACGCAGTATTTT	CSVIAGAVDTQYF
TRBJ1-2	TRBD1	TRBV6-5	-	TGTGCCAGCAGTAAATTGACAGGGGGCTTCTATGGCTACACCTTC	CASSKLTGGFYGYTF
TRBJ2-5	-	TRBV5-1	-	TGCGCCAGCAGCTTGACACTAGCCCAAGAGACCCAGTACTTC	CASSLTLAQETQYF
TRBJ1-1	TRBD1	TRBV10-2	few	TGCGCCAGCAGTGAAGGTTGGACGAAGGGGGCCCCTGAAGCTTTCTTT	CASSEGWTKGAPEAFF
TRBJ1-5	-	TRBV27	-	TGTGCCAGCAGGCCGGTCGGGGCCCCAAATCAGCCCCAGCATTTT	CASRPVGAPNQPQHF
TRBJ2-3	-	TRBV10-3	few	TGTGCCATCAGTTTCGGTTCGGGCACAGATACGCAGTATTTT	CAISFGSGTDTQYF
TRBJ1-2	-	TRBV21-1	-	TGTGCCAGCAGCAAAGCCAAAGGGGGCTACACCTTC	CASSKAKGGYTF
TRBJ2-1	-	TRBV4-3	-	TGCACCAGCAGCCAAGTCGACACCTACAATGAGCAGTTCTTC	CTSSQVDTYNEQFF
TRBJ1-1	-	TRBV19	once	TGTGCCGGCACTGAAGCTTTCTTT	CAGTEAFF
TRBJ2-2	-	TRBV29-1	-	TGCAGCGTTGCCCCACCGAACACCGGGGAGCTGTTTTTT	CSVAPPNTGELFF
TRBJ2-1	-	TRBV27	few	TGTGCCAGCAGTTTATCAGGTCCAGCCTACAATGAGCAGTTCTTC	CASSLSGPAYNEQFF
TRBJ2-5	TRBD1	TRBV29-1	few	TGCAGCGTACCGACAGGGGATGGGACCCAGTACTTC	CSVPTGDGTQYF
TRBJ2-1	-	TRBV6-2/TRBV6-3	-	TGTGCCAGCAGGTCATTAGGTACTACCTACAATGAGCAGTTCTTC	CASRSLGTTYNEQFF
TRBJ1-2	-	TRBV5-1	once	TGCGCCAGCAGCTTCGAGGGGCGCCCCGACTATGGCTACACCTTC	CASSFEGRPDYGYTF
TRBJ1-6	-	TRBV27	-	TGTGCCAGCTCCACCGGGGCAGGGAATTCACCCCTCCACTTT	CASSTGAGNSPLHF